This T cell receptor beta chain was captured in a study of beta chain features in type 1 diabetes. Study background: Researchers looked at roughly 110 million sorted cells across all samples.

General study points: For Type 1 diabetes patients, all four CD4+ subsets carried TCRB CDR3s that were moderately but significantly shorter.

V gave up 3 bases and J gave up 7 bases, with 16 bases separating them. Germline CDR1 reads SQVTM; CDR2 reads ANQGSEA. The CDR3 sequence is 13 residues long. cDNA synthesis used the whole RNA isolate, giving expressed TCRB sequences. Millions of reads, on average, came from each naive, central memory and regulatory T cell sample. Assay: immunoSEQ multiplex PCR; the TCRdb copy retains only in-frame clones and omits some. The profile shows around 600,000 clones, around an eighth of them singletons. Concerning this clone itself: Its target is unknown.

This TCR was sampled from a man under 40 with type 1 diabetes. V usage is TRBV29-1 and J usage is TRBJ2-7; TRBD2 might be the D (6 bases). The sample comprised naive CD4+ T cells from blood. CDR3 loop: CSVEGIGAGEQYF. In nucleotides, the CDR3 is TGCAGCGTTGAGGGCATTGGGGCGGGAGAGCAGTACTTC.